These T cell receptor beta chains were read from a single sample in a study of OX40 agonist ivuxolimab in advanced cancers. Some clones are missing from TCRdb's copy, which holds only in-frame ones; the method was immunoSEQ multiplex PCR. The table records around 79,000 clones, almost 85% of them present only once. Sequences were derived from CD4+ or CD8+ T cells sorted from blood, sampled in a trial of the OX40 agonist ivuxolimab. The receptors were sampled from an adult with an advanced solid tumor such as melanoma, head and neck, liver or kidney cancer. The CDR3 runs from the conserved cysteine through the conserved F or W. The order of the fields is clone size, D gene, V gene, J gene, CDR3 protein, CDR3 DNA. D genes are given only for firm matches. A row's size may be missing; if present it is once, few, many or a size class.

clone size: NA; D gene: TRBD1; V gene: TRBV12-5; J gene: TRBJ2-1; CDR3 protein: CASSPGQGDNEQFF; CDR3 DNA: TGTGCTAGCAGCCCGGGACAGGGGGACAATGAGCAGTTCTTC
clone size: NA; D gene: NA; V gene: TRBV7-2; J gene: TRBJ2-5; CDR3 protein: CASSSGVSETQYF; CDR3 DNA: TGTGCCAGCAGCTCTGGGGTTAGTGAGACCCAGTACTTC
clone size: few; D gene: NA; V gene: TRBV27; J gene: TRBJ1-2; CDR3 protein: CASSYREGYGYTF; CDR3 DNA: TGTGCCAGCAGTTATCGGGAGGGATATGGCTACACCTTC
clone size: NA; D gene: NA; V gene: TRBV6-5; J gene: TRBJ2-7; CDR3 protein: CASRISKGEQYF; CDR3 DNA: TGTGCCAGCAGAATCTCAAAAGGCGAGCAGTACTTC
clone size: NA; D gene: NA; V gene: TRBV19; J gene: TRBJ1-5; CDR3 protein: CASSTSTSNQPQHF; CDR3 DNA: TGTGCCAGTAGTACCTCGACATCCAATCAGCCCCAGCATTTT
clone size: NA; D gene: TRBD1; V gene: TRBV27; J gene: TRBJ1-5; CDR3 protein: CASSLTGGVNNQPQHF; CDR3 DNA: TGTGCCAGCAGTCTCACAGGGGGCGTCAACAATCAGCCCCAGCATTTT
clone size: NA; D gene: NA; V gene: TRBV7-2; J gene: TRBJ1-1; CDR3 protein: CASSQGMSVTEAFF; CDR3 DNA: TGTGCCAGCAGCCAGGGGATGTCGGTCACTGAAGCTTTCTTT
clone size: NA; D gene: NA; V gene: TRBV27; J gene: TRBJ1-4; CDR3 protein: CASSLYRDSGKLFF; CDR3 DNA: TGTGCCAGCAGTTTATACAGGGATTCGGGAAAACTGTTTTTT
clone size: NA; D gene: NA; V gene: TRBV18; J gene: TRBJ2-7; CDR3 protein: CASSPVTELYEQYF; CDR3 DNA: TGTGCCAGCTCACCAGTGACAGAGCTCTACGAGCAGTACTTC
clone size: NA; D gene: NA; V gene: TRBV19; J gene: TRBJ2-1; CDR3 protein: CASNPLPAGGRAQFF; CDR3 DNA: TGTGCCAGTAATCCTCTCCCCGCTGGGGGGCGGGCGCAGTTCTTC
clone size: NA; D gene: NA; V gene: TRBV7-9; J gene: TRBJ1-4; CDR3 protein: CASSDQGSVKEKLFF; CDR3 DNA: TGTGCCAGCAGCGATCAGGGTTCGGTTAAGGAAAAACTGTTTTTT
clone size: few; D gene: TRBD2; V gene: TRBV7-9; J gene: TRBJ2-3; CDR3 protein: CASATSAVGTDTQYF; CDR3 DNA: TGTGCCAGCGCAACTAGCGCAGTTGGGACAGATACGCAGTATTTT
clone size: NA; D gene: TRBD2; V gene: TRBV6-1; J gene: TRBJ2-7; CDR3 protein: CATGGRGSSYEQYF; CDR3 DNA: TGTGCCACCGGCGGGAGGGGGTCCTCCTACGAGCAGTACTTC
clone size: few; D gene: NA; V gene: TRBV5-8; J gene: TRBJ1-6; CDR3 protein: CASSLGGSSYNSPLHF; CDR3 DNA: TGTGCCAGCAGCTTGGGGGGAAGCTCCTATAATTCACCCCTCCACTTT
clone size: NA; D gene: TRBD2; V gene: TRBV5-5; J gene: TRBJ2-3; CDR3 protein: CASGLAASTDTQYF; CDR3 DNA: TGTGCAAGCGGGCTAGCGGCTAGCACAGATACGCAGTATTTT
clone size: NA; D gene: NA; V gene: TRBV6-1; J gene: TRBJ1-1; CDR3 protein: CASMRENTEAFF; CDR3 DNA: TGTGCCAGCATGAGGGAGAACACTGAAGCTTTCTTT
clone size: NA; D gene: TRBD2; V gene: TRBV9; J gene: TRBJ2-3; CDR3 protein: CASSVGSGGGDTQYF; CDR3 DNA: TGTGCCAGCAGCGTAGGCAGCGGGGGTGGAGATACGCAGTATTTT
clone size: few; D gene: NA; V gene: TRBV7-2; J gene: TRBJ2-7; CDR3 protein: CASSPDSSSYEQYF; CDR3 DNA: TGTGCCAGCAGCCCCGACAGTAGCTCCTACGAGCAGTACTTC
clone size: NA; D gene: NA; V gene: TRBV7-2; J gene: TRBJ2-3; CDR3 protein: CASSPTGTNTQYF; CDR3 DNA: TGTGCCAGCAGCCCTACAGGGACAAATACGCAGTATTTT
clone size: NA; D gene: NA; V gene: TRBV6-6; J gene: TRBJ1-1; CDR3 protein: CASSYGEGNTEAFF; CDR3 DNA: TGTGCCAGCAGTTACGGAGAGGGGAACACTGAAGCTTTCTTT
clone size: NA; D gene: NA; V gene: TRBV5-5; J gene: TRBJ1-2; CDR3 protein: CASSPEVSANYGYTF; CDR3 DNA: TGTGCCAGCAGCCCAGAGGTTTCCGCTAACTATGGCTACACCTTC
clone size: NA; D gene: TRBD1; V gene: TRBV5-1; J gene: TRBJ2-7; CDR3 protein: CASSPQGDYEQYF; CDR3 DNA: TGCGCCAGCAGCCCACAGGGGGACTACGAGCAGTACTTC
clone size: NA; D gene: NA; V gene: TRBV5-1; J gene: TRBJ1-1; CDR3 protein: CASSLSGGKLNTEAFF; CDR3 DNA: TGCGCCAGCAGCTTGTCGGGCGGGAAATTGAACACTGAAGCTTTCTTT
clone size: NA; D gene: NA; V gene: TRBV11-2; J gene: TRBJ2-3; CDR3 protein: CASSLDPGRTDTQYF; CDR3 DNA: TGTGCCAGCAGCTTAGATCCGGGCAGGACAGATACGCAGTATTTT
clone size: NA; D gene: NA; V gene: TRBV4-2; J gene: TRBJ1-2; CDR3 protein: CAGSQVVEYGYTF; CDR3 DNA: TGTGCCGGCAGCCAAGTCGTGGAATATGGCTACACCTTC
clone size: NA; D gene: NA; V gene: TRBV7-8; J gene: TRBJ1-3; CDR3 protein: CASSLRQARSGNTIYF; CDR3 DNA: TGTGCCAGCAGCCTCCGACAGGCTCGCTCTGGAAACACCATATATTTT
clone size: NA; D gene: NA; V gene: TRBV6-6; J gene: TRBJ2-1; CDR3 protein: CASRRGGSYNEQFF; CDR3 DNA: TGTGCCAGCAGGAGGGGCGGCTCCTACAATGAGCAGTTCTTC
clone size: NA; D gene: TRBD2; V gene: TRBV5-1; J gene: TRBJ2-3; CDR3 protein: CASSPRRGGLSADTQYF; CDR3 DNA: TGCGCCAGCAGCCCGAGGCGGGGGGGCCTAAGTGCAGATACGCAGTATTTT
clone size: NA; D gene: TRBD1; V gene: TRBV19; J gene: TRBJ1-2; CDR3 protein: CASKSRDRGQPNYGYTF; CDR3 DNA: TGTGCCAGTAAGTCCCGGGACAGGGGCCAGCCTAACTATGGCTACACCTTC
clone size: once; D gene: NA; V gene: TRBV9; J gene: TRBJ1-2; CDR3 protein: CASSVDETPEWGYTF; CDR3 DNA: TGTGCCAGCAGCGTAGATGAGACCCCCGAGTGGGGCTACACCTTC
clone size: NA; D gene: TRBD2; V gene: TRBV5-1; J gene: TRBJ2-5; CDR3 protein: CASAPLSASGGYQETQYF; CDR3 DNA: TGCGCCAGCGCCCCCCTCTCGGCTAGCGGGGGGTACCAAGAGACCCAGTACTTC
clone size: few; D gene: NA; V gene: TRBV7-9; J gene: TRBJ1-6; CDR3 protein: CASSLSDRPNSPLHF; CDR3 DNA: TGTGCCAGCAGCCTGTCGGACAGACCTAATTCACCCCTCCACTTT
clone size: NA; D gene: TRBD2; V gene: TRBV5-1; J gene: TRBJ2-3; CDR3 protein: CASAGGGDTQYF; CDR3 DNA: TGCGCCAGCGCGGGCGGGGGGGATACGCAGTATTTT
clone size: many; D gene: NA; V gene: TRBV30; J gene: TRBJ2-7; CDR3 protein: CAWSPTVYEQYF; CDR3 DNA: TGTGCCTGGAGCCCGACAGTCTACGAGCAGTACTTC
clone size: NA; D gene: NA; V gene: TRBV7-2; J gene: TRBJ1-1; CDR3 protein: CASSLQENTEAFF; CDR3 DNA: TGTGCCAGCAGCTTACAGGAGAACACTGAAGCTTTCTTT
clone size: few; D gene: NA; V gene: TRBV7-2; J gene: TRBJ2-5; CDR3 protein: CASSLIGNNQETQYF; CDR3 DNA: TGTGCCAGCAGCTTAATCGGGAACAATCAAGAGACCCAGTACTTC
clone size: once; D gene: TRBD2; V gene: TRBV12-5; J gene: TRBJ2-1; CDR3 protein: CASGPAGGLYDNEQFF; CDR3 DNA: TGTGCTAGTGGTCCCGCGGGGGGGCTATATGACAATGAGCAGTTCTTC
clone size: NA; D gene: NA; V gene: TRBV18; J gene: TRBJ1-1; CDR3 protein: CASSPREPENTEAFF; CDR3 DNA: TGTGCCAGCTCACCACGAGAACCCGAGAACACTGAAGCTTTCTTT
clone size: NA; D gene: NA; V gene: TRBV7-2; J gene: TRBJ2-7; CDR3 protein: CASSLTASYEQYF; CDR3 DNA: TGTGCCAGCAGCCTTACAGCTTCCTACGAGCAGTACTTC
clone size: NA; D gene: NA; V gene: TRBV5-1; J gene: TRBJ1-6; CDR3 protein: CASSLAASAFSPLHF; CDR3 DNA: TGCGCCAGCAGCTTGGCGGCCAGTGCCTTTTCACCCCTCCACTTT
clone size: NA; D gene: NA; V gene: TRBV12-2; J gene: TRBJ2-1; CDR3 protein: CASRPESRAPYNEQFF; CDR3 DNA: TGTGCAAGTCGGCCAGAGTCGCGCGCCCCCTACAATGAGCAGTTCTTC
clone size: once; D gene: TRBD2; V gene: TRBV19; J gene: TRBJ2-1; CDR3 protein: CASTLGRGPSSYNEQFF; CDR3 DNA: TGTGCCAGTACCCTAGGGAGGGGACCGAGCTCCTACAATGAGCAGTTCTTC
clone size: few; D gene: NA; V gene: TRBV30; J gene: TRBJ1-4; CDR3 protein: CALAEQANEKLFF; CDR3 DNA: TGTGCCTTGGCCGAGCAGGCTAATGAAAAACTGTTTTTT
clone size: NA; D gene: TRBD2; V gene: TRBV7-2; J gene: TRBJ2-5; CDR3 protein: CASSLTSVQETQYF; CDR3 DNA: TGTGCCAGCAGCCTAACTAGCGTCCAAGAGACCCAGTACTTC
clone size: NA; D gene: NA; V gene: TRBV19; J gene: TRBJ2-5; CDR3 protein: CASSHRHLAGETQYF; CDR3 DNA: TGTGCCAGTAGTCATAGGCATTTGGCGGGAGAGACCCAGTACTTC
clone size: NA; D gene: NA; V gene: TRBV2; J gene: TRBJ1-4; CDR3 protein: CASSLGLEKLFF; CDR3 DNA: TGTGCCAGCAGCCTGGGTCTGGAAAAACTGTTTTTT
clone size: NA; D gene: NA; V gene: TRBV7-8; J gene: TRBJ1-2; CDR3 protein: CASSPPGFNYGYTF; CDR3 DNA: TGTGCCAGCAGTCCCCCCGGTTTCAACTATGGCTACACCTTC
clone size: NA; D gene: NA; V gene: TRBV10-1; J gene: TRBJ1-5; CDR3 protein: CASSEGGARNQPQHF; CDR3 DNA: TGCGCCAGCAGTGAAGGAGGGGCGCGGAATCAGCCCCAGCATTTT
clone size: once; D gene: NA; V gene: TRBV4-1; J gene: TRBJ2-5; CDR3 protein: CASSPNWREETQYF; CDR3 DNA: TGCGCCAGCAGCCCAAACTGGAGGGAAGAGACCCAGTACTTC
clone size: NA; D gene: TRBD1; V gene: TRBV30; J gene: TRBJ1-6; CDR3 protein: CAWSQTGIASPLHF; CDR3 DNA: TGTGCCTGGAGTCAGACAGGGATTGCCTCACCCCTCCACTTT
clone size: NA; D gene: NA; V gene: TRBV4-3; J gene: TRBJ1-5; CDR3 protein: CASSQETDSNQPQHF; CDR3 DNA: TGCGCCAGCAGCCAAGAAACGGATAGCAATCAGCCCCAGCATTTT
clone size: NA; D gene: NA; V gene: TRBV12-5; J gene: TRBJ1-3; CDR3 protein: CASGLVEDGNTIYF; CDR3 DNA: TGTGCTAGTGGTTTGGTAGAGGATGGAAACACCATATATTTT
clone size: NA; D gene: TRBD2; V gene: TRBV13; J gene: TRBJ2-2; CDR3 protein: CASSLSGGRTGELFF; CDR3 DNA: TGTGCCAGCAGCTTATCCGGGGGGAGGACCGGGGAGCTGTTTTTT
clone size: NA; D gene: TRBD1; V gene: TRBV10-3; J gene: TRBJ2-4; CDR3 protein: CAIGTGVGIQYF; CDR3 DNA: TGTGCCATCGGGACAGGGGTGGGCATTCAGTACTTC
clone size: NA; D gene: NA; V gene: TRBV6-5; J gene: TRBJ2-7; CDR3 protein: CASSYLQGGTYEQYF; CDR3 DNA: TGTGCCAGCAGTTATCTACAGGGCGGGACCTACGAGCAGTACTTC
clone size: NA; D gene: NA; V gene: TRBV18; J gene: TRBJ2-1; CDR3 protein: CASSLNNEQFF; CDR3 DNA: TGTGCCAGCTCACTGAACAATGAGCAGTTCTTC
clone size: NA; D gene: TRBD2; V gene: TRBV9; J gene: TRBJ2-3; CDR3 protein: CASSVLTGLGTDTQYF; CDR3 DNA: TGTGCCAGCAGCGTATTAACGGGACTAGGCACAGATACGCAGTATTTT
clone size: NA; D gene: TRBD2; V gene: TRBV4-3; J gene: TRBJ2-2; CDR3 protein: CASSQDQGGGRVGELFF; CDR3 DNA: TGCGCCAGCAGCCAAGATCAAGGCGGGGGGAGAGTCGGGGAGCTGTTTTTT
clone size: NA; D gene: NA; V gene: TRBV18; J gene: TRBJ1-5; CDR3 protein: CASSRAGTSNQPQHF; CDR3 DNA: TGTGCCAGCTCACGGGCAGGGACAAGCAATCAGCCCCAGCATTTT